These 27 T cell receptor beta chains were all obtained from the same sample, sequenced in a study of technical replicates of blood from a handful of donors. Some clones are missing from TCRdb's copy, which holds only in-frame ones; the method was immunoSEQ multiplex PCR. The sample comprises about 80,000 clones, about nine tenths of which are singletons, and roughly 0.41% rests with the top ten. Sequences were obtained from T cells isolated from PBMCs. All receptors come from a human donor in good health.

The V gene is TRBV5-8, the J gene TRBJ2-3, with TRBD1 matching over 7 bases. Germline assignment: CDR1 SGHTS and CDR2 YDEGEE. There are 15 residues in the CDR3. After removal of 1 base from V and 3 bases from J, the junction contained 5 bases not matched to a gene. CDR3 bases: TGTGCCAGCAGCTTGAGGGGGCAAGTTACAGATACGCAGTATTTT. This codes for CASSLRGQVTDTQYF. The entire variable domain, with the rest obtained from reference TRBV5-8 and TRBJ2-3, is as follows: EAGVTQSPTHLIKTRGQQATLRCSPISGHTSVYWYQQALGLGLQFLLWYDEGEERNRGNFPPRFSGRQFPNYSSELNVNALELEDSALYLCASSLRGQVTDTQYFGPGTRLTVL.

The rearrangement links TRBV13 to TRBJ2-1, with D unclear. The CDR3 has 13 residues. Trimming removed 5 bases at V and 9 bases at J, with 14 bases between. The germline V gene encodes CDR1 PRHDT and CDR2 FYEKMQ (reference sequence). CDR3 region: CASSLHYRPEQFF. CDR3 coding DNA: TGTGCCAGCAGCCTTCACTATAGGCCTGAGCAGTTCTTC. Looking up the rest from reference TRBV13 and TRBJ2-1 gives the full variable domain: AAGVIQSPRHLIKEKRETATLKCYPIPRHDTVYWYQQGPGQDPQFLISFYEKMQSDKGSIPDRFSAQQFSDYHSELNMSSLELGDSALYFCASSLHYRPEQFFGPGTRLTVL.

The gene calls are TRBV20-1 and TRBJ2-7; D is undetermined. V was shortened by 6 bases and J by 3 bases, with 3 bases between the two germline ends. The germline CDR1 and CDR2 sequences are DFQATT and SNEGSKA (reference sequence). This CDR3 comprises 9 residues. The CDR3 nucleotides are TGCAGTGCCTGCTACGAGCAGTACTTC. Its protein product is CSACYEQYF.

The V call is TRBV7-2, the J call TRBJ2-7; D uncertain. Germline CDR1 reads SGHTA; CDR2 reads FQGNSA. Trimming cost V 3 bases and J 0 bases, with 9 bases left between them. The CDR3 is 14 residues long. This CDR3 is CASSFPTNSYEQYF. For the CDR3, the DNA is TGTGCCAGCAGCTTTCCAACTAACTCCTACGAGCAGTACTTC.

CDR3 region: CASSSGLAGVGNTGELFF. CDR3 bases: TGTGCCAGCAGTTCCGGACTAGCGGGGGTCGGGAACACCGGGGAGCTGTTTTTT. V and J are TRBV27 and TRBJ2-2; 13 positions match TRBD2. With V trimmed by 4 bases and J by 1 base, 6 bases remained unmatched. The CDR3 spans 18 residues. From germline, CDR1 is MNHEY and CDR2 SMNVEV (reference sequence).

This sequence joins TRBV4-2 and TRBJ2-7, with 9 bases that match TRBD2. This CDR3 has 16 residues. CDR1 is LGHNA, CDR2 YNFKEQ, per germline. V shed 3 bases and J 7 bases; nucleotides not matched to a gene: 13. CDR3: CASSQGYSGGLGEQYF. The CDR3 DNA reads as TGTGCCAGCAGCCAGGGCTATAGCGGGGGATTGGGGGAGCAGTACTTC.

The genes are TRBV28 and TRBJ2-2; possibly TRBD2 for D (6 bases). From germline, CDR1 is MDHEN and CDR2 SYDVKM. The CDR3 spans 13 residues. Deletions cut 7 bases from V and 3 bases from J, with 9 bases between. The CDR3 is CASNRLDTGELFF. Here the CDR3 DNA reads TGTGCCAGCAACCGACTAGACACCGGGGAGCTGTTTTTT.

The rearrangement uses TRBV6-5 and TRBJ2-7, with D possibly being TRBD2 (6 bases). Germline lookup yields CDR1 MNHEY and CDR2 SVGAGI. The CDR3 sequence is 14 residues long. V shed 8 bases and J shed 0 bases, with 14 bases lying between them. This chain's CDR3 is CASVARDFSYEQYF. CDR3 nucleotide sequence: TGTGCCAGCGTGGCCCGGGACTTCTCCTACGAGCAGTACTTC.

This clone was counted once. V is TRBV28 and J is TRBJ2-1; 11 bases match TRBD2. Trimming cost V 2 bases and J 9 bases; bases outside gene matches: 6. CDR1 is MDHEN and CDR2 is SYDVKM in the germline V gene. This CDR3 is built from 15 residues. This CDR3 reads CASSLLAGGSGEQFF. The CDR3, as DNA: TGTGCCAGCAGTTTACTAGCGGGAGGATCGGGTGAGCAGTTCTTC.

A remark on this clone: Other DNA sequences within the sample encode an identical CDR3. The CDR3 is CASSVGTGGSYEQYF. DNA of the CDR3: TGTGCCAGCAGCGTGGGGACAGGGGGATCTTACGAGCAGTACTTC. The rearrangement joins TRBV9 to TRBJ2-7; 11 bases are a match to TRBD1. From germline, CDR1 is SGDLS and CDR2 YYNGEE. V lost 2 bases and J lost 4; bases outside the gene matches: 5. This CDR3 has 15 residues.

This clone was detected only a few times. The chain links TRBV7-3 to TRBJ2-7; D is ambiguous. Germline-derived CDR1 and CDR2 are SGHTA and FQGTGA. The length of the CDR3 is 13 residues. The germline V and J ends were trimmed by 1 base and 6 bases, with 10 bases remaining between them. The DNA for the CDR3 is TGTGCCAGCAGCTTAAACGGAGTACGCGAGCAGTACTTC. It translates to CASSLNGVREQYF. Combining the CDR3 with reference TRBV7-3 and TRBJ2-7 gives the whole variable domain GAGVSQTPSNKVTEKGKYVELRCDPISGHTALYWYRQSLGQGPEFLIYFQGTGAADDSGLPNDRFFAVRPEGSVSTLKIQRTERGDSAVYLCASSLNGVREQYFGPGTRLTVT.

The chain uses TRBV6-5 and TRBJ2-2, with TRBD1 matching over 7 bases. Germline values: CDR1 MNHEY, CDR2 SVGAGI. The junction had 7 bases not matched to a gene; V was cut back by 6 bases and J by 6 bases. The CDR3 consists of 14 residues. This CDR3 is CASRNSGGSGELFF. The CDR3 DNA reads TGTGCCAGCAGAAATTCAGGGGGTTCCGGGGAGCTGTTTTTT.

The V gene is TRBV19, the J gene TRBJ1-2; a weak D match, TRBD1 (6 bases). Per germline, CDR1 LNHDA and CDR2 SQIVND (reference sequence). V was trimmed by 4 bases and J by 5 bases, leaving 11 bases between them. The CDR3 contains 13 residues. CDR3 coding DNA: TGTGCCAGTAGTACCTCTACAGGGTATGGCTACACCTTC. It is translated as CASSTSTGYGYTF.

This clone is labeled medium-sized. This chain links TRBV7-9 with TRBJ2-7, with 7 bases aligning to TRBD2. V dropped 1 base and J dropped 5; count of bases not matched to a gene: 11. CDR3 size: 16 residues. CDR1 and CDR2 from the germline V gene are SEHNR and FQNEAQ (reference sequence). The CDR3 region is CASSLGVGQGGNEQYF. CDR3 in DNA: TGTGCCAGCAGCTTAGGTGTAGGCCAGGGAGGGAACGAGCAGTACTTC.

V gene TRBV5-4 combines with J gene TRBJ2-1; tentative D call: TRBD1 (6 bases). CDR1 is SGHNT and CDR2 is YYREEE in the germline V gene (reference sequence). The CDR3 covers 14 residues. The V end lost 7 bases, the J end lost 0 bases, and 11 bases lay between the germline ends. CDR3 bases: TGTGCCAGCCAGCGGACAGTCTCCTACAATGAGCAGTTCTTC. The encoded protein is CASQRTVSYNEQFF.

The V and J genes are TRBV7-2 and TRBJ2-7; a possible D gene is TRBD2 (5 bases). The ends were cut back, 2 bases at V and 7 bases at J, with 21 bases in the middle. CDR3 length: 16 residues. CDR1 SGHTA and CDR2 FQGNSA come from the germline V gene. The CDR3 DNA follows: TGTGCCAGCAGCTTAAGGGTCGGCTACCCCTCGGGAGAGCAGTACTTC. Encoded protein: CASSLRVGYPSGEQYF.

This clone has only one observation. V and J are TRBV7-2 and TRBJ1-4, with 9 bases that match TRBD1. The CDR3 has 13 residues. V shed 1 base, J shed 14 bases, and the junction held 5 bases outside the gene matches. From germline, CDR1 is SGHTA and CDR2 FQGNSA. The CDR3 bases are TGTGCCAGCAGCTTAGACAGGGGGCGCTTGCTGTTTTTT. Amino acid sequence: CASSLDRGRLLFF.

This chain links TRBV10-3 with TRBJ2-2, with 7 positions matching TRBD1. Germline V CDR1 and CDR2: ENHRY, SYGVKD. Trimming removed 10 bases from V and 7 bases from J; junction bases left unmatched: 3. CDR3 length: 11 amino acids. The CDR3 here is CATSGGGELFF. The CDR3 DNA sequence: TGTGCCACATCAGGGGGCGGGGAGCTGTTTTTT.

J is TRBJ2-7 and V is TRBV9, with D perhaps matching TRBD2 (7 bases). Germline assignment: CDR1 SGDLS and CDR2 YYNGEE. This CDR3 has 15 amino acids. Deletions cut 0 bases from V and 5 bases from J, with 15 bases between. The DNA for the CDR3 is TGTGCCAGCAGCGTAGGAGGAGGGGGAGGGGACGAGCAGTACTTC. As protein: CASSVGGGGGDEQYF.

Notes on this clone: A junction end diverges from the germline sequence, so it may reflect a read error. CDR3 DNA: TGCAGCGTTGAAGAGGGAGGACATTGGGGCTTC. Protein sequence: CSVEEGGHWGF. The chain employs TRBV29-1 and TRBJ2-7; D is perhaps TRBD2 (6 bases). Germline lookup yields CDR1 SQVTM and CDR2 ANQGSEA. This CDR3 region has 11 residues.

The CDR3 region has the DNA TGTGCCAGCAGCCTTGCAGGGACAGGGGCTGAAGCTTTCTTT. Translation: CASSLAGTGAEAFF. This chain joins TRBV7-9 and TRBJ1-1, with 10 nucleotides matching TRBD1. There are 14 residues in the CDR3. V was clipped by 5 bases and J by 6 bases; unmatched bases: 6. The V gene's germline CDR1 is SEHNR and CDR2 FQNEAQ (reference sequence).

The gene calls are TRBV27 and TRBJ2-2; 7 bases are shared with TRBD1. The CDR3 length is 15 residues. With V trimmed by 5 bases and J by 0 bases, 3 bases remained unmatched. Germline CDR1 MNHEY, CDR2 SMNVEV (reference sequence). As DNA, the CDR3 is TGTGCCAGCAGTACGGGACAGTCGAACACCGGGGAGCTGTTTTTT. This translates into CASSTGQSNTGELFF.

The V and J genes are TRBV7-8 and TRBJ2-3, with a weak D call TRBD2 (6 bases). The CDR3 loop spans 16 amino acids. With 1 base removed from V and 2 bases from J, the gap between germline ends came to 13 bases. Looked up from germline, CDR1 is SGHVS and CDR2 is FQNEAQ. This CDR3 reads CASSLEAGSYTDTQYF. CDR3 DNA: TGTGCCAGCAGCTTAGAGGCCGGGAGTTACACAGATACGCAGTATTTT.

CDR3 sequence: CASSLRDTWDEFTDTQYF. The CDR3 bases are TGCGCCAGCAGCTTACGGGACACCTGGGACGAGTTCACAGATACGCAGTATTTT. The rearrangement links TRBV5-1 to TRBJ2-3; D may be TRBD1 (6 bases). The CDR3 has 18 amino acids. V gave up 2 bases and J gave up 2 bases, with 21 bases separating them. Germline CDR1 reads SGHRS; CDR2 reads YFSETQ. Looking up the rest from reference TRBV5-1 and TRBJ2-3 gives the full variable domain: KAGVTQTPRYLIKTRGQQVTLSCSPISGHRSVSWYQQTPGQGLQFLFEYFSETQRNKGNFPGRFSGRQFSNSRSEMNVSTLELGDSALYLCASSLRDTWDEFTDTQYFGPGTRLTVL.

This rearrangement joins TRBV5-4 to TRBJ2-7; TRBD1 matches at 9 bases. Germline CDR1 SGHNT, CDR2 YYREEE (reference sequence). V trimming: 3 bases; J trimming: 6 bases; junction bases outside the gene matches: 7. The CDR3 contains 14 residues. This chain's CDR3 is CASSWGQGASEQYF. The CDR3, as DNA: TGTGCCAGCAGCTGGGGACAGGGTGCCTCCGAGCAGTACTTC. Supplemented by reference TRBV5-4 and TRBJ2-7, the full variable domain reads ETGVTQSPTHLIKTRGQQVTLRCSSQSGHNTVSWYQQALGQGPQFIFQYYREEENGRGNFPPRFSGLQFPNYSSELNVNALELDDSALYLCASSWGQGASEQYFGPGTRLTVT.

The rearrangement links TRBV4-3 to TRBJ2-1; TRBD2 aligns across 11 bases. V lost 3 bases and J lost 7; bases outside the gene matches: 5. Germline CDR1 and CDR2: LGHNA and YSLEER. This CDR3 spans 15 amino acids. CDR3 amino acids: CASSQRSSGRNEQFF. As DNA, the CDR3 is TGCGCCAGCAGCCAGCGTTCTAGCGGGAGGAATGAGCAGTTCTTC.

This sequence joins TRBV30 and TRBJ2-1, with D possibly being TRBD1 (6 bases). This CDR3 is built from 14 residues. The V gene's germline CDR1 is GTSNPN and CDR2 SVGIG (reference sequence). Trimming shortened V by 4 bases and J by 2 bases, and 12 bases separated the two germline ends. CDR3 DNA: TGTGCCTGGAACGCGGACAGAACCTACAATGAGCAGTTCTTC. Its protein is CAWNADRTYNEQFF.